The clone carrying this T cell receptor beta chain has ten or more counts. The record originates from a study of human T cells and chemical hapten exposure. On the study more broadly: Upper back patch tests used 0.01% DPC, scored after 6 days. Women made up most patients, who had alopecia areata, totalis or universalis.

Individual cDNA molecules each carried unique molecular identifiers attached by the library. TCRdb re-derived calls from the RACE reads in MiXCR, one entry per CDR3 protein. The table includes around 380,000 distinct CDR3 sequences, roughly 5% detected once. The sample's time point: patch test 1, 2 weeks after DPC sensitization. As for treatment: therapeutic diphenylcyclopropenone sensitization with weekly scalp DPC. Trimming left V 0 bases short and J 5 bases short, with 7 bases between. Germline loops: CDR1 SQVTM, CDR2 ANQGSEA. This CDR3 is 12 amino acids long. The source material was whole blood, sampled in connection with sensitization to the hapten diphenylcyclopropenone (DPC). The source of this sequence is a woman between 50 and 59 years old with alopecia areata. Some clones in this sample may be carry-over from other donors' samples. This sequence joins TRBV29-1 and TRBJ1-1, with no clear D. The CDR3 spells CSVEDPGTEAFF. The CDR3, as DNA: TGCAGCGTTGAAGATCCGGGGACTGAAGCTTTCTTT.